These 23 T cell receptor beta chains came from one sample sequenced in a study of blood T cell repertoires in COVID-19. Generated by immunoSEQ multiplex PCR, the TCRdb table keeps only in-frame clones and is missing some. The sample includes around 210,000 clones, roughly 85% of them seen just once. The sample comprised peripheral blood. Source of these receptors: a middle-aged man with COVID-19, enrolled during active disease.

The DNA for the CDR3 is TGTGCCAGCAGCGAGAACTACGGGGGGGTCCAGGAGACCCAGTACTTC. Translating it yields CASSENYGGVQETQYF. This chain uses TRBV9 with TRBJ2-5, with 8 bases aligning to TRBD2. CDR1 is SGDLS and CDR2 is YYNGEE in the germline V gene. J gave up 5 bases and V 3 bases, and 12 bases lay outside the gene matches. The CDR3 contains 16 residues.

The chain carries TRBV4-1 and TRBJ2-7; 11 bases align to TRBD2. The V and J ends lost 2 bases and 6 bases, in that order; junction bases with no gene match: 6. CDR1 and CDR2 (germline): MGHRA, YSYEKL. The length of the CDR3 is 15 residues. CDR3 coding DNA: TGCGCCAGCAGCCAATCGACTAGCGGGGTTTTCGAGCAGTACTTC. It specifies CASSQSTSGVFEQYF.

The chain uses TRBV4-2 and TRBJ1-6; a weak D match, TRBD1 (6 bases). The length of the CDR3 is 18 residues. Trimming left V 0 bases short and J 0 bases short, with 12 bases between. CDR1 is LGHNA, CDR2 YNFKEQ, per germline. In DNA form, the CDR3 reads TGTGCCAGCAGCCAAGATCTCCAGGGGAGCTCCTATAATTCACCCCTCCACTTT. Its protein is CASSQDLQGSSYNSPLHF.

Regarding this clone: This specimen includes other DNA sequences encoding the same CDR3. The CDR3: CASSLGGGASYNEQFF. Here the CDR3 DNA reads TGCGCCAGCAGCTTAGGCGGGGGGGCCTCCTACAATGAGCAGTTCTTC. The V and J genes are TRBV5-1 and TRBJ2-1; TRBD2 agrees at 9 bases. This CDR3 contains 16 residues. The germline gives CDR1 SGHRS, CDR2 YFSETQ. V lost 2 bases to trimming and J lost 0 bases; unmatched junction nucleotides: 3.

The V gene is TRBV5-5, the J gene TRBJ1-2; D perhaps matches TRBD1 (6 bases). Germline CDR1 SGHKS, CDR2 YYEKEE (reference sequence). This CDR3 has 20 amino acids. V lost 0 bases and J lost 0, with 24 bases in between. CDR3 nucleotides: TGTGCCAGCAGCTTGGCCGGCACAGGGTTTTTGGTTTTCGCTAACTATGGCTACACCTTC. The encoded protein is CASSLAGTGFLVFANYGYTF.

This clone was counted only a few times. The chain couples TRBV9 to TRBJ2-2; 8 nucleotides match TRBD1. This CDR3 contains 16 residues. The V gene's germline CDR1 is SGDLS and CDR2 YYNGEE. J gave up 4 bases and V 0 bases, and 5 bases lay outside the gene matches. The DNA for the CDR3 is TGTGCCAGCAGCGTAGACGCAGGGGGCCTCACCGGGGAGCTGTTTTTT. Protein: CASSVDAGGLTGELFF.

The CDR3 loop is CASSHGGDYQPQHF. The CDR3 nucleotides are TGTGCCAGCAGCCACGGGGGGGACTATCAGCCCCAGCATTTT. The genes are TRBV7-2 and TRBJ1-5, with D tentatively TRBD1 (5 bases). CDR3 length equals 14 residues. Between the trimmed V and J ends, which lost 5 bases and 5 bases, there was a span of 13 bases. Looked up from germline, CDR1 is SGHTA and CDR2 is FQGNSA.

The gene calls are TRBV4-2 and TRBJ1-6, with D possibly matching TRBD1 (5 bases). Looked up from germline, CDR1 is LGHNA and CDR2 is YNFKEQ. The CDR3 length is 17 residues. V dropped 4 bases and J dropped 4 bases, with 17 bases sitting between them. This CDR3 reads CASSPKGGATYNSPLHF. The CDR3 DNA reads as TGTGCCAGCAGCCCAAAGGGTGGGGCAACATATAATTCACCCCTCCACTTT.

J is TRBJ1-3 and V is TRBV3-1 (or the pseudogene TRBV3-2); D gene ambiguous. This CDR3 comprises 15 residues. Trimming took off 1 base at V and 3 bases at J, with 10 bases between the two ends. The V gene's germline CDR1 is LGHDT and CDR2 YNNKEL (reference sequence). The CDR3 coding sequence is TGTGCCAGCAGCCAAGTAGCTGTGCGTGGAAACACCATATATTTT. Its translation: CASSQVAVRGNTIYF.

The sample holds one count of this clone. The rearrangement joins TRBV7-3 to TRBJ2-1, with 8 bases that match TRBD2. After removal of 5 bases from V and 2 bases from J, the junction contained 11 bases not matched to a gene. The CDR3 loop spans 17 amino acids. Germline lookup yields CDR1 SGHTA and CDR2 FQGTGA. CDR3: CASSPGGGGTPYNEQFF. CDR3 nucleotides: TGTGCCAGCAGCCCCGGGGGCGGGGGGACTCCCTACAATGAGCAGTTCTTC.

This clone was seen only once. The chain recombines TRBV18 with TRBJ2-3, with 7 nucleotides matching TRBD1. CDR3 size: 14 residues. V lost 6 bases and J lost 0; bases outside the gene matches: 3. The germline CDR1 and CDR2 sequences are KGHSH and LQKENI. As DNA, the CDR3 is TGTGCCAGCTCGAAGGACAGGAGCACAGATACGCAGTATTTT. Its translation is CASSKDRSTDTQYF.

V is TRBV4-2 and J is TRBJ1-6; 7 bases align to TRBD1. CDR3 length: 13 amino acids. The junction had 9 bases not matched to a gene; V was cut back by 6 bases and J by 13 bases. CDR1 is LGHNA, CDR2 YNFKEQ, per germline. The CDR3 DNA sequence: TGTGCCAGCAGAGAAGACAGGGCGTCGCCCCTCCACTTT. Amino acid sequence: CASREDRASPLHF.

Of note for this clone: This sample also contains other DNA sequences that code for the same CDR3. The V gene is TRBV4-2, the J gene TRBJ2-3; 10 bases line up with TRBD2. The V gene end was trimmed by 4 bases and the J gene end by 1 base; junction bases not matched to a gene: 2. CDR3 length equals 15 residues. The germline V gene encodes CDR1 LGHNA and CDR2 YNFKEQ. In nucleotides, the CDR3 is TGTGCCAGCAGCCCTGGGACTAGCGGCACAGATACGCAGTATTTT. It yields the protein CASSPGTSGTDTQYF.

V and J are TRBV6-5 and TRBJ2-7; TRBD1 might be the D (6 bases). Germline V gives CDR1 MNHEY, CDR2 SVGAGI. The CDR3 covers 13 residues. Trimming pared 6 bases from V and 7 bases from J, leaving 16 bases between. This chain's CDR3 is CASSAEGVGEQYF. The DNA of the CDR3 is TGTGCCAGCAGCGCAGAGGGGGTCGGGGAGCAGTACTTC.

The rearrangement joins TRBV6-5 to TRBJ1-2; 9 bases fit TRBD1. V gave up 2 bases and J gave up 7 bases; unmatched junction bases: 5. The CDR3 sequence is 14 residues long. The germline V gene encodes CDR1 MNHEY and CDR2 SVGAGI. DNA of the CDR3: TGTGCCAGCAGTTACACAGACAGGGGGACTGGCTACACCTTC. Amino acids: CASSYTDRGTGYTF.

In this sample, this clone turned up once. The V and J genes are TRBV6-5 and TRBJ1-1; D is possibly TRBD1 (6 bases). The CDR3 consists of 14 residues. V shed 5 bases and J shed 4 bases, with 14 bases lying between them. From germline, CDR1 is MNHEY and CDR2 SVGAGI. In DNA form, the CDR3 reads TGTGCCAGCAGTACGTCAGGGGTCGGCACTGAAGCTTTCTTT. The encoded protein is CASSTSGVGTEAFF.

Here the CDR3 DNA reads TGTGCCAGCAGCCAAGATAAGGGTAGCGTAGAGACCCAGTACTTC. Protein sequence: CASSQDKGSVETQYF. This chain links TRBV4-2 with TRBJ2-5; tentative D call: TRBD2 (5 bases). This CDR3 has 15 amino acids. Germline CDR1 reads LGHNA; CDR2 reads YNFKEQ. Trimming took off 0 bases at V and 4 bases at J, with 12 bases between the two ends.

The chain uses TRBV10-3 and TRBJ2-1, with 7 bases aligning to TRBD1. CDR3 length equals 13 residues. V was clipped by 10 bases and J by 4 bases; unmatched bases: 7. Per germline, CDR1 ENHRY and CDR2 SYGVKD. The CDR3 DNA is TGTGCCACCTGGACAGGCCCGTACAATGAGCAGTTCTTC. It encodes CATWTGPYNEQFF.

The CDR3 DNA is TGCAGCGTGGGGACGGGAGTACTTCGAGAGACCCAGTACTTC. It is translated as CSVGTGVLRETQYF. The chain has TRBV29-1 and TRBJ2-5; maybe TRBD2 (6 bases). This CDR3 spans 14 amino acids. Germline CDR1 and CDR2: SQVTM and ANQGSEA. Deletions cut 6 bases from V and 4 bases from J, with 18 bases between.

J is TRBJ2-3 and V is TRBV13, with TRBD1 as a possible D gene (5 bases). This CDR3 contains 15 residues. Germline lookup yields CDR1 PRHDT and CDR2 FYEKMQ (reference sequence). With 4 bases removed from V and 2 bases from J, the gap between germline ends came to 13 bases. The DNA of the CDR3 is TGTGCCAGCAGCTCATTAAAGGACAACACAGATACGCAGTATTTT. Protein sequence: CASSSLKDNTDTQYF. The full variable domain, its missing parts supplied by reference TRBV13 and TRBJ2-3, is AAGVIQSPRHLIKEKRETATLKCYPIPRHDTVYWYQQGPGQDPQFLISFYEKMQSDKGSIPDRFSAQQFSDYHSELNMSSLELGDSALYFCASSSLKDNTDTQYFGPGTRLTVL.

The chain has TRBV5-1 and TRBJ1-1; possible D gene TRBD1, 6 bases. The CDR3 spans 16 residues. Germline CDR1 SGHRS, CDR2 YFSETQ. V was trimmed by 4 bases and J by 3 bases, leaving 19 bases between them. The CDR3 here is CASSLMGAVTHTEAFF. The CDR3 DNA follows: TGCGCCAGCAGCCTGATGGGGGCGGTAACCCACACTGAAGCTTTCTTT.

The chain joins TRBV18 to TRBJ2-7, with D maybe TRBD1 (5 bases). Trimming cost V 4 bases and J 6 bases, with 19 bases left between them. The CDR3 extends over 15 amino acids. CDR1 and CDR2 from the germline V gene are KGHSH and LQKENI. This chain's CDR3 is CASSLREKGIPEQYF. The CDR3 DNA reads as TGTGCCAGCTCACTCAGGGAAAAGGGGATCCCCGAGCAGTACTTC.

The gene calls are TRBV27 and TRBJ2-7; D is uncertain. V lost 1 base to trimming and J lost 1 base, with 14 bases between them. The CDR3 totals 16 residues. Germline V gene sequence: CDR1 MNHEY, CDR2 SMNVEV (reference sequence). The CDR3 protein is CASSLYGFQLSYEQYF. As DNA, the CDR3 is TGTGCCAGCAGTTTATATGGTTTTCAGTTGTCCTACGAGCAGTACTTC.